These 27 T cell receptor beta chains share one sample of origin, sequenced in a study of CD8+ T cells in alopecia areata. In each case, RNA was isolated and then reverse transcribed into cDNA as the sequencing template. Sequenced by immunoSEQ multiplex PCR; TCRdb stores in-frame clones only, minus some. The table records about 91,000 clones, about 45% of them present only once. The sequencing input was CD4+ T cells sorted from blood. Receptors originate from a human donor with alopecia areata.

The genes are TRBV28 and TRBJ2-3; 7 bases are a match to TRBD1. Germline CDR1 reads MDHEN; CDR2 reads SYDVKM. V trimming: 3 bases; J trimming: 2 bases; junction bases outside the gene matches: 8. This CDR3 has 16 amino acids. DNA for the CDR3: TGTGCCAGCAGTTTCGCAGGGGGTGCTCACACAGATACGCAGTATTTT. Translation: CASSFAGGAHTDTQYF.

The sample holds a few counts of this clone. The rearrangement uses TRBV29-1 and TRBJ2-7, with D uncertain. Germline CDR1 reads SQVTM; CDR2 reads ANQGSEA. V lost 3 bases and J lost 5, with 11 bases in between. This CDR3 comprises 12 residues. CDR3 in DNA: TGCAGCGTTGATAGTCCGGGCCACGAGCAGTACTTC. The encoded protein is CSVDSPGHEQYF.

This clone has just one count. This sequence joins TRBV6-5 and TRBJ1-2; 10 bases map to TRBD1. The CDR3 is 14 amino acids. CDR1 is MNHEY, CDR2 SVGAGI, per germline. J was trimmed by 5 bases and V by 10 bases; bases with no gene match: 10. The CDR3: CAIRATGGDYGYTF. DNA of the CDR3: TGTGCCATCAGGGCGACAGGGGGCGATTATGGCTACACCTTC.

The V call is TRBV5-6, the J call TRBJ2-5, with a tentative D call TRBD2 (5 bases). CDR1 and CDR2 (germline): SGHDT, YYEEEE. The CDR3 has 14 amino acids. Trimming removed 1 base from V and 1 base from J, with 8 bases in between. The CDR3 is CASSLTSTQETQYF. The CDR3 coding sequence is TGTGCCAGCAGCTTGACTAGTACCCAAGAGACCCAGTACTTC. The full variable domain, in which reference TRBV5-6 and TRBJ2-5 provide the parts outside the CDR3, is DAGVTQSPTHLIKTRGQQVTLRCSPKSGHDTVSWYQQALGQGPQFIFQYYEEEERQRGNFPDRFSGHQFPNYSSELNVNALLLGDSALYLCASSLTSTQETQYFGPGTRLLVL.

The sample holds one count of this clone. The gene calls are TRBV18 and TRBJ2-7; 7 bases are shared with TRBD1. Germline assignment: CDR1 KGHSH and CDR2 LQKENI. V shed 3 bases and J 2 bases; nucleotides not matched to a gene: 7. This CDR3 region has 15 residues. As DNA, the CDR3 is TGTGCCAGCTCACCCAGACAGGGCAGAACCTACGAGCAGTACTTC. Translation gives CASSPRQGRTYEQYF.

This clone was picked up one time. V usage is TRBV2 and J usage is TRBJ2-5; TRBD2 agrees at 8 bases. J lost 2 bases, V lost 6 bases, and 5 bases had no gene match. The CDR3 loop spans 14 amino acids. Germline V gene sequence: CDR1 SNHLY, CDR2 FYNNEI. This CDR3 reads CASRSGSVQETQYF. The CDR3 DNA is TGTGCCAGCAGGAGCGGGAGTGTTCAAGAGACCCAGTACTTC. The variable domain in full, completed from reference TRBV2 and TRBJ2-5, reads EPEVTQTPSHQVTQMGQEVILRCVPISNHLYFYWYRQILGQKVEFLVSFYNNEISEKSEIFDDQFSVERPDGSNFTLKIRSTKLEDSAMYFCASRSGSVQETQYFGPGTRLLVL.

The chain employs TRBV29-1 and TRBJ1-2; D gene unclear. This CDR3 region has 11 residues. Trimming took 4 bases from V and 8 from J, leaving 11 bases between them. Germline V lookup: CDR1 SQVTM, CDR2 ANQGSEA. CDR3 sequence: CSVGRWAGYTF. CDR3 in DNA: TGCAGCGTTGGACGGTGGGCGGGCTACACCTTC.

This clone was seen a few times. The rearrangement joins TRBV11-2 to TRBJ2-7, with 7 bases matching TRBD2. Per germline, CDR1 SGHAT and CDR2 FQNNGV. V lost 5 bases, J lost 5 bases, and 12 bases stayed unmatched. The CDR3 has 15 residues. CDR3 coding DNA: TGTGCCAGCAGCCCCTGGCGGGAGATGGGGCACGAGCAGTACTTC. Protein: CASSPWREMGHEQYF.

The chain carries TRBV6-5 and TRBJ2-3; 8 nucleotides agree with TRBD2. CDR1 MNHEY and CDR2 SVGAGI come from the germline V gene. The CDR3 is made up of 12 amino acids. The trim removed 4 bases at V and 7 bases at J, leaving 1 base unmatched. CDR3 region: CASSSSGYTQYF. CDR3 DNA sequence: TGTGCCAGCAGTTCTAGCGGGTATACGCAGTATTTT.

This sequence joins TRBV30 and TRBJ2-7, with 8 bases that match TRBD1. This CDR3 has 14 residues. Trimming at V came to 5 bases and at J to 3 bases, leaving 9 bases not matched to a gene. In germline, CDR1 is GTSNPN, CDR2 SVGIG (reference sequence). CDR3: CAWGKDRAFYEQYF. The CDR3 DNA reads TGTGCCTGGGGGAAGGACAGGGCCTTCTACGAGCAGTACTTC.

This rearrangement joins TRBV29-1 to TRBJ2-2; 8 nucleotides match TRBD2. V dropped 6 bases and J dropped 2; count of bases not matched to a gene: 11. CDR1 is SQVTM and CDR2 is ANQGSEA in the germline V gene. The length of the CDR3 is 16 residues. CDR3 nucleotide sequence: TGCAGCGTGGGGACATTAGCGGGGATAAACACCGGGGAGCTGTTTTTT. Translated: CSVGTLAGINTGELFF.

About this clone: Distinct nucleotide sequences in the sample also encode this CDR3. The chain recombines TRBV30 with TRBJ1-1; D not certain. Germline lookup yields CDR1 GTSNPN and CDR2 SVGIG (reference sequence). The CDR3 length is 13 residues. The germline V and J ends were trimmed by 0 bases and 1 base, with 6 bases remaining between them. In DNA, the CDR3 is TGTGCCTGGAGTGTCGCGGAGAACACTGAAGCTTTCTTT. Amino acids: CAWSVAENTEAFF.

This clone was seen a handful of times. This chain uses TRBV29-1 with TRBJ2-5, with a weak D call TRBD2 (5 bases). Germline V gene sequence: CDR1 SQVTM, CDR2 ANQGSEA. The CDR3 loop spans 11 amino acids. The V and J ends lost 7 bases and 7 bases respectively, with 13 bases between them. CDR3 in amino acids: CSGRASRTQYF. The CDR3 nucleotides read TGCAGCGGAAGGGCTAGCAGGACCCAGTACTTC.

This rearrangement joins TRBV30 to TRBJ2-1; TRBD1 might be the D (6 bases). V was shortened by 3 bases and J by 5 bases, with 11 bases between the two germline ends. Germline-derived CDR1 and CDR2 are GTSNPN and SVGIG (reference sequence). The CDR3 is made up of 13 amino acids. DNA for the CDR3: TGTGCCTGGAGATGGGACATCGACAATGAGCAGTTCTTC. It specifies CAWRWDIDNEQFF.

The chain has TRBV29-1 and TRBJ2-1; TRBD2 agrees at 7 bases. This CDR3 spans 13 amino acids. CDR1 and CDR2 (germline): SQVTM, ANQGSEA. After removal of 7 bases from V and 4 bases from J, the junction contained 7 bases not matched to a gene. The CDR3 is CSARGSGYNEQFF. Here the CDR3 DNA reads TGCAGCGCTCGGGGTAGCGGGTACAATGAGCAGTTCTTC.

This clone came up a few times. The chain carries TRBV28 and TRBJ1-4; 11 bases match TRBD1. V lost 6 bases to trimming and J lost 10 bases; unmatched junction nucleotides: 10. Germline lookup yields CDR1 MDHEN and CDR2 SYDVKM. The CDR3 spans 15 residues. The CDR3 here is CASSWPGTGGGKLFF. The CDR3, as DNA: TGTGCCAGCAGCTGGCCGGGGACAGGGGGTGGAAAACTGTTTTTT. Full variable domain (missing parts from reference TRBV28 and TRBJ1-4): DVKVTQSSRYLVKRTGEKVFLECVQDMDHENMFWYRQDPGLGLRLIYFSYDVKMKEKGDIPEGYSVSREKKERFSLILESASTNQTSMYLCASSWPGTGGGKLFFGSGTQLSVL.

This clone has a handful of counts. The genes are TRBV2 and TRBJ2-5; perhaps TRBD1 as D (6 bases). Trimming removed 3 bases from V and 3 bases from J, with 11 bases in between. The CDR3 extends over 14 amino acids. CDR1 is SNHLY and CDR2 is FYNNEI in the germline V gene. The CDR3 sequence: CASSDFGQKETQYF. The CDR3 bases are TGTGCCAGCAGTGATTTTGGACAGAAAGAGACCCAGTACTTC.

The sample holds a few counts of this clone. V and J are TRBV29-1 and TRBJ1-3; unclear D gene. V shed 7 bases and J shed 6 bases, with 13 bases lying between them. The CDR3 has 12 amino acids. Germline V gene sequence: CDR1 SQVTM, CDR2 ANQGSEA. The CDR3 sequence is CSALETENTIYF. As DNA, the CDR3 is TGCAGCGCACTTGAGACGGAAAACACCATATATTTT.

This chain uses TRBV29-1 with TRBJ2-7; 9 positions match TRBD1. The CDR3 sequence is 13 residues long. In germline, CDR1 is SQVTM, CDR2 ANQGSEA. Losses at the gene ends were 8 bases for V and 4 bases for J; bases not matched to a gene: 9. The CDR3 DNA is TGCAGCATGACCGGGACAGGGTCGTACGAGCAGTACTTC. This codes for CSMTGTGSYEQYF.

The chain has TRBV29-1 and TRBJ1-5, with 7 bases fitting TRBD1. Unmatched junction bases numbered 7, after V lost 4 bases and J lost 7 bases. Germline V CDR1 and CDR2: SQVTM, ANQGSEA. The CDR3 consists of 13 residues. CDR3 bases: TGCAGCGTTGGCGGGACAGAAAACCAGCCCCAGCATTTT. It translates to CSVGGTENQPQHF.

V and J are TRBV2 and TRBJ2-5; D tentatively fits TRBD1 or TRBD2 (5 bases each). Germline assignment: CDR1 SNHLY and CDR2 FYNNEI. This CDR3 comprises 13 residues. V was clipped by 7 bases and J by 5 bases, with 14 bases between them. The DNA for the CDR3 is TGTGCCAGCAAAGAGGGCAGGGAGGAGACCCAGTACTTC. Translation gives CASKEGREETQYF.

The V call is TRBV30, the J call TRBJ2-3; the D gene is possibly TRBD2 (6 bases). The V and J ends lost 0 bases and 0 bases respectively, with 13 bases between them. Germline CDR1 reads GTSNPN; CDR2 reads SVGIG (reference sequence). The CDR3 has 16 amino acids. CDR3 sequence: CAWSVYGAGSTDTQYF. CDR3 DNA: TGTGCCTGGAGTGTATATGGAGCGGGCAGCACAGATACGCAGTATTTT.

The chain joins TRBV29-1 to TRBJ2-4; no clear D gene. Trimming removed 2 bases from V and 0 bases from J, with 5 bases in between. The V gene's germline CDR1 is SQVTM and CDR2 ANQGSEA. The CDR3 totals 13 residues. The CDR3 sequence is CSVEPIAKNIQYF. The CDR3 DNA follows: TGCAGCGTTGAACCGATAGCCAAAAACATTCAGTACTTC.

The chain has TRBV29-1 and TRBJ1-2; D not resolved. This CDR3 comprises 13 residues. Per the germline V gene, CDR1 is SQVTM and CDR2 is ANQGSEA. V dropped 4 bases and J dropped 7 bases, with 16 bases sitting between them. This chain's CDR3 is CSVARRTAPGYTF. For the CDR3, the DNA is TGCAGCGTTGCCCGAAGGACGGCCCCTGGCTACACCTTC.

This clone was seen more than once but under ten times. This chain connects TRBV29-1 to TRBJ1-1; D not resolved. The CDR3 totals 11 residues. Per the germline V gene, CDR1 is SQVTM and CDR2 is ANQGSEA. V shed 4 bases and J shed 1 base, with 4 bases lying between them. The CDR3, as DNA: TGCAGCGTTGGACAGAACACTGAAGCTTTCTTT. This codes for CSVGQNTEAFF. The full variable domain, in which reference TRBV29-1 and TRBJ1-1 provide the parts outside the CDR3, is SAVISQKPSRDICQRGTSLTIQCQVDSQVTMMFWYRQQPGQSLTLIATANQGSEATYESGFVIDKFPISRPNLTFSTLTVSNMSPEDSSIYLCSVGQNTEAFFGQGTRLTVV.

The rearrangement links TRBV29-1 to TRBJ2-1; D is unclear. This CDR3 has 11 amino acids. From germline, CDR1 is SQVTM and CDR2 ANQGSEA. Between the trimmed V and J ends, which lost 5 bases and 9 bases, there was a span of 11 bases. This CDR3 reads CSVSLGGEQFF. CDR3 DNA: TGCAGCGTTTCGTTAGGTGGTGAGCAGTTCTTC.

V is TRBV29-1 and J is TRBJ1-1; 8 bases are shared with TRBD1. Germline values: CDR1 SQVTM, CDR2 ANQGSEA. Trimming removed 2 bases from V and 0 bases from J; junction bases left unmatched: 5. This CDR3 has 15 residues. CDR3 in amino acids: CSVEQQGVVNTEAFF. CDR3 nucleotide sequence: TGCAGCGTTGAACAACAGGGGGTCGTGAACACTGAAGCTTTCTTT.